This passage covers 28 T cell receptor beta chains from one sample sequenced in a study of Graves' ophthalmopathy and Graves' hyperthyroidism (dated by TCRdb to 2017 to 2018). TCRdb shows the sequencer as Illumina HiSeq 2000. For repertoire sequencing, TCR beta CDR3 regions were amplified from RNA transcripts. The first round was an RT-PCR using HTBI primers with the Qiagen OneStep RT-PCR kit, and this first round was followed by a second-round multiplex PCR, then size selection and purification. TCRdb passed the public sequencing reads through fastp at Q25 and MiXCR, retaining productive beta sequences. Each entry is one CDR3 protein sequence, shown with its most common DNA and genes. The sample table lists about 700,000 distinct CDR3 sequences, just over 40% of them with a count of one. Clones ranked in the top ten supply more than 2.5% of the sample. Material: peripheral blood. These receptors came from an adult man with Graves' ophthalmopathy.

CDR3 sequence (DNA): TGTGCCAGCAGCTATGTTGGGTCAGGGCGTGGAAACACCATATATTTT. The encoded protein is CASSYVGSGRGNTIYF. V is TRBV5-5 and J is TRBJ1-3; a possible D gene is TRBD1 (5 bases). CDR1 and CDR2 (germline): SGHKS, YYEKEE (reference sequence). Trimming took 3 bases from V and 3 from J, leaving 16 bases between them. The CDR3 runs 16 residues.

This clonotype appeared a few times. Written as DNA, the CDR3 is TGTGCCAGCAGCGTAGATTTGGACAGGGCCGGGGAGCTGTTTTTT. Encoded protein: CASSVDLDRAGELFF. The chain combines TRBV9 with TRBJ2-2; 8 bases match TRBD1. The V segment lost 0 bases and the J segment 6 bases; nucleotides outside the gene matches: 4. The germline V gene encodes CDR1 SGDLS and CDR2 YYNGEE. The CDR3 runs 15 residues. The whole variable domain, filled in from reference TRBV9 and TRBJ2-2, reads DSGVTQTPKHLITATGQRVTLRCSPRSGDLSVYWYQQSLDQGLQFLIQYYNGEERAKGNILERFSAQQFPDLHSELNLSSLELGDSALYFCASSVDLDRAGELFFGEGSRLTVL.

The CDR3 reads CATSSRGQETQYF. CDR3 DNA sequence: TGTGCCACCTCGAGCAGGGGGCAAGAGACCCAGTACTTC. The rearrangement links TRBV2 to TRBJ2-5; 7 bases fit TRBD1. The CDR3 is 13 amino acids. The V and J ends lost 10 bases and 2 bases, in that order; junction bases with no gene match: 7. The germline CDR1 and CDR2 sequences are SNHLY and FYNNEI.

About this clonotype: Given a much more abundant clone one base away, this may be a read error. The V gene is TRBV10-3, the J gene TRBJ1-5; TRBD1 matches at 9 bases. The CDR3 length is 17 residues. Unmatched junction bases numbered 16, after V lost 10 bases and J lost 3 bases. Per germline, CDR1 ENHRY and CDR2 SYGVKD. The CDR3 spells CASSRELGTGSNQPQHF. In DNA, the CDR3 is TGTGCCAGCAGCAGGGAACTAGGGACAGGGTCCAATCAGCCCCAGCATTTT.

In regard to this clonotype: Here the CDR3 omits its conserved ending phenylalanine or tryptophan, so a read error is the likely source. The chain couples TRBV7-6 to TRBJ1-6; D uncertain. Germline V gene lookup returns CDR1 SGHVS and CDR2 FNYEAQ. The ends were cut back, 2 bases at V and 6 bases at J, with 5 bases in the middle. The CDR3 is 13 amino acids. The CDR3 nucleotides are TGTGCCAGCAGCTTATTCGGTAATTCACCCCTCCACCTT. The encoded protein is CASSLFGNSPLHL.

This clonotype came up many times. The rearrangement joins TRBV24-1 to TRBJ2-2; 7 bases fit TRBD2. The CDR3 covers 17 residues. Germline V CDR1 and CDR2: KGHDR, SFDVKD. The V gene end was trimmed by 3 bases and the J gene end by 3 bases; junction bases not matched to a gene: 9. The CDR3 loop reads CATSDPPSGLHTGELFF. The CDR3 region has the DNA TGTGCCACCAGTGATCCACCTAGCGGACTACACACCGGGGAGCTGTTTTTT.

With respect to this clonotype: One end of the junction fails to match germline, which may point to a read error. The rearrangement uses TRBV7-2 and TRBJ2-7; D might be TRBD1 (5 bases). The CDR3 runs to 14 residues. Germline V gene data show CDR1 as SGHTA and CDR2 as FQGNSA. The CDR3 DNA reads TGCGCCAGCAGCCGACAGTATCCCCCGTACGAGCAGTACTTC. Protein: CASSRQYPPYEQYF.

This clonotype was found many times. One junction end disagrees with the germline gene, perhaps due to a read error. This chain joins TRBV7-9 and TRBJ1-1; D is possibly TRBD1 (6 bases). Germline CDR1 is SEHNR and CDR2 is FQNEAQ (reference sequence). CDR3 length: 15 amino acids. The CDR3 coding sequence is TGTGCCAGCACCTTACCCCAGGGGTCGAACACTGAAGCTTTCTTT. Amino acids: CASTLPQGSNTEAFF.

CDR3 sequence: CASSLWGPEAFF. In DNA, the CDR3 is TGTGCCAGCAGCTTATGGGGGCCTGAAGCTTTCTTT. The chain recombines TRBV7-9 with TRBJ1-1; possibly TRBD1 for D (6 bases). The germline V and J ends were trimmed by 2 bases and 6 bases, with 7 bases remaining between them. The CDR3 totals 12 residues. The germline V gene has CDR1 SEHNR and CDR2 FQNEAQ (reference sequence).

V usage is TRBV29-1 and J usage is TRBJ2-7, with a possible D match to TRBD1 (5 bases). Per the germline V gene, CDR1 is SQVTM and CDR2 is ANQGSEA. The V end was cut by 8 bases, the J end by 3 bases, with 14 bases between. The CDR3 is 12 residues long. This CDR3 is CSLEQALYEQYF. The CDR3 nucleotides read TGCAGCTTGGAACAGGCCCTCTACGAGCAGTACTTC.

This clonotype was seen at least ten times. The CDR3 coding sequence is TGTGCCAGCAGCCCCCGAGGGGGGACGGACGGCTACACCTTC. It is translated as CASSPRGGTDGYTF. The V call is TRBV9, the J call TRBJ1-2; D is possibly TRBD1 (6 bases). Trimming shortened V by 4 bases and J by 8 bases, and 18 bases separated the two germline ends. The length of the CDR3 is 14 residues. Germline V gene data show CDR1 as SGDLS and CDR2 as YYNGEE.

This clonotype was seen ten or more times. The rearrangement joins TRBV10-3 to TRBJ1-1; TRBD1 might be the D (5 bases). The germline gives CDR1 ENHRY, CDR2 SYGVKD. The CDR3 sequence is 13 residues long. CDR3 protein: CASLVGGGTEAFF. The CDR3 DNA reads as TGTGCAAGCTTAGTGGGGGGGGGCACTGAAGCTTTCTTT.

The V call is TRBV2, the J call TRBJ1-5; TRBD1 matches at 9 bases. Germline assignment: CDR1 SNHLY and CDR2 FYNNEI. Trimming cost V 6 bases and J 11 bases; bases outside gene matches: 20. The length of the CDR3 is 17 residues. The CDR3 coding sequence is TGTGCCAGCAGCGGCGGAGTAACAGGGGGCGCAGGAGAGACCCAGCATTTT. Translating gives CASSGGVTGGAGETQHF.

Details on this clonotype: A much larger clone differs from this one at a single base, so this may be a read error. The chain carries TRBV7-3 and TRBJ2-2; weak D call: TRBD1 (7 bases). CDR1 is SGHTA and CDR2 is FQGTGA in the germline V gene. There are 17 residues in the CDR3. The V end was cut by 3 bases, the J end by 0 bases, with 14 bases between. CDR3 DNA sequence: TGTGCCAGCAGCTTCCCGTCAGGGGGGCCGAACACCGGGGAGCTGTTTTTT. Protein: CASSFPSGGPNTGELFF.

This chain joins TRBV10-3 and TRBJ2-6; possibly TRBD1 or TRBD2 for D (6 bases each). Germline CDR1 reads ENHRY; CDR2 reads SYGVKD. Trimming removed 8 bases from V and 1 base from J, with 24 bases in between. This CDR3 region has 19 residues. Here the CDR3 reads CAIGEGGRASESGANVLTF. DNA for the CDR3: TGTGCCATCGGCGAGGGGGGTAGGGCGAGCGAGTCTGGGGCCAACGTCCTGACTTTC.

This clonotype appeared a few times. A much larger clone is a single base away; this may be a read error. The rearrangement joins TRBV19 to TRBJ1-2; D not resolved. Trimming pared 6 bases from V and 3 bases from J, leaving 14 bases between. Germline V gives CDR1 LNHDA, CDR2 SQIVND (reference sequence). The length of the CDR3 is 14 residues. CDR3 nucleotide sequence: TGTGCCAGTAGCGGGGATCGAGGGTACTATGGCTACACCTTC. Its translation: CASSGDRGYYGYTF.

The chain combines TRBV10-3 with TRBJ2-3; 8 bases agree with TRBD2. The CDR3 covers 16 residues. V was clipped by 6 bases and J by 6 bases; unmatched bases: 14. Looked up from germline, CDR1 is ENHRY and CDR2 is SYGVKD. In DNA, the CDR3 is TGTGCCATCAGCTCTACGCGGGAGGCGGGAGCGGATACGCAGTATTTT. Protein product: CAISSTREAGADTQYF.

CDR3 residues: CASSPRRTEAFF. The CDR3 DNA sequence: TGTGCCAGCAGCCCGAGAAGGACTGAAGCTTTCTTT. The chain couples TRBV7-8 to TRBJ1-1, with unresolved D. The CDR3 consists of 12 residues. The V end lost 5 bases, the J end lost 5 bases, and 9 bases lay between the germline ends. The germline V gene encodes CDR1 SGHVS and CDR2 FQNEAQ.

This clonotype showed up many times. The rearrangement links TRBV7-3 to TRBJ1-1, with D uncertain. V shed 5 bases and J shed 5 bases, with 12 bases lying between them. The CDR3 loop spans 13 amino acids. Germline CDR1 and CDR2: SGHTA and FQGTGA. The CDR3 spells CASSTQPLTEAFF. CDR3 DNA: TGTGCCAGCAGCACACAACCCCTTACTGAAGCTTTCTTT. Supplemented by reference TRBV7-3 and TRBJ1-1, the full variable domain reads GAGVSQTPSNKVTEKGKYVELRCDPISGHTALYWYRQSLGQGPEFLIYFQGTGAADDSGLPNDRFFAVRPEGSVSTLKIQRTERGDSAVYLCASSTQPLTEAFFGQGTRLTVV.

This clonotype has ten or more counts. The chain combines TRBV29-1 with TRBJ2-2, with D perhaps matching TRBD2 (5 bases). Deletions cut 5 bases from V and 1 base from J, with 11 bases between. Germline-derived CDR1 and CDR2 are SQVTM and ANQGSEA. CDR3 length equals 14 residues. The CDR3 here is CSVSGRMNTGELFF. The CDR3 DNA is TGCAGCGTTAGCGGTCGGATGAACACCGGGGAGCTGTTTTTT.

This clonotype was observed at least ten times. V and J are TRBV9 and TRBJ1-2; D is uncertain. V lost 0 bases, J lost 3 bases, and 9 bases lay in between. CDR3 size: 14 residues. Germline assignment: CDR1 SGDLS and CDR2 YYNGEE. In nucleotides, the CDR3 is TGTGCCAGCAGCGTAGGAGTAGTGGACTATGGCTACACCTTC. This gives the protein CASSVGVVDYGYTF.

J is TRBJ2-7 and V is TRBV5-1; 8 nucleotides agree with TRBD2. The length of the CDR3 is 15 residues. Germline values: CDR1 SGHRS, CDR2 YFSETQ. With V trimmed by 0 bases and J by 3 bases, 5 bases remained unmatched. The CDR3 DNA reads TGCGCCAGCAGCTTGGCCGGGACTAGGGACTACGAGCAGTACTTC. Its translation is CASSLAGTRDYEQYF.

This rearrangement joins TRBV2 to TRBJ1-2; D call uncertain. V shed 7 bases and J shed 4 bases, with 16 bases lying between them. Germline loops: CDR1 SNHLY, CDR2 FYNNEI. This CDR3 has 14 residues. In nucleotides, the CDR3 is TGTGCCAGCACGAGTAGCGAGACAAGCTATGGCTACACCTTC. Protein sequence: CASTSSETSYGYTF.

This clonotype was counted between two and nine times. V usage is TRBV7-9 and J usage is TRBJ1-1; D not resolved. The V end was cut by 3 bases, the J end by 4 bases, with 12 bases between. This CDR3 has 14 residues. Germline loops: CDR1 SEHNR, CDR2 FQNEAQ (reference sequence). CDR3 nucleotides: TGTGCCAGCAGCTTGCGGGGATTTATCACTGAAGCTTTCTTT. It encodes CASSLRGFITEAFF.

In this sample, this clonotype turned up once. The chain links TRBV11-2 to TRBJ2-5; D tentatively fits TRBD1 or TRBD2 (6 bases each). The V gene's germline CDR1 is SGHAT and CDR2 FQNNGV. The CDR3 runs to 14 residues. Deletions cut 6 bases from V and 0 bases from J, with 11 bases between. CDR3 nucleotides: TGTGCCAGCAGTACAGGGACTTACCAAGAGACCCAGTACTTC. This gives the protein CASSTGTYQETQYF. The entire variable domain, with the rest obtained from reference TRBV11-2 and TRBJ2-5, is as follows: EAGVAQSPRYKIIEKRQSVAFWCNPISGHATLYWYQQILGQGPKLLIQFQNNGVVDDSQLPKDRFSAERLKGVDSTLKIQPAKLEDSAVYLCASSTGTYQETQYFGPGTRLLVL.

A word on this clonotype: One junction end disagrees with the germline gene, perhaps due to a read error. The CDR3 DNA reads as TGTGCCAGCAGTCGGTCAGGTTTAGAGACTGAAGCTTTCTTT. This gives the protein CASSRSGLETEAFF. This rearrangement joins TRBV10-3 to TRBJ1-1; no reliable D call. CDR3 size: 14 residues. Germline V gene lookup returns CDR1 ENHRY and CDR2 SYGVKD.

Many counts were recorded for this clonotype. The rearrangement uses TRBV7-2 and TRBJ2-2; 8 bases fit TRBD2. Trimming removed 4 bases from V and 6 bases from J; junction bases left unmatched: 7. The CDR3 is made up of 15 amino acids. Per the germline V gene, CDR1 is SGHTA and CDR2 is FQGNSA. The CDR3 reads CASSSGLAIAGELFF. The CDR3 DNA reads TGTGCCAGCAGCTCAGGACTAGCAATCGCCGGGGAGCTGTTTTTT.

Points on this clonotype: A single base separates this from a much larger clone, so it may be a read error. The chain has TRBV2 and TRBJ1-2; TRBD1 might be the D (6 bases). Trimming shortened V by 8 bases and J by 8 bases, and 15 bases separated the two germline ends. Per germline, CDR1 SNHLY and CDR2 FYNNEI. The CDR3 contains 12 residues. The CDR3 DNA is TGTGCCAGCTCGCTGGTGGGGGCCGGCTACACCTTC. This encodes CASSLVGAGYTF.